This passage covers 14 T cell receptor beta chains from one sample sequenced in a study of blood T cell repertoires in COVID-19. Generated by immunoSEQ multiplex PCR, the TCRdb table keeps only in-frame clones and is missing some. The data contain roughly 230,000 clones, roughly four fifths of them singletons. The sample consisted of peripheral blood. The receptors were gathered from a man in his fifties or sixties with active or convalescent COVID-19.

The V gene is TRBV9, the J gene TRBJ1-1; possibly TRBD1 for D (6 bases). Germline-derived CDR1 and CDR2 are SGDLS and YYNGEE. The CDR3 consists of 14 residues. The V end lost 0 bases, the J end lost 1 base, and 7 bases lay between the germline ends. DNA for the CDR3: TGTGCCAGCAGCGTAGGGACAGAGAACACTGAAGCTTTCTTT. Translating gives CASSVGTENTEAFF.

The rearrangement joins TRBV29-1 to TRBJ2-7; possibly TRBD1 for D (6 bases). Germline CDR1 reads SQVTM; CDR2 reads ANQGSEA. The germline V and J ends were trimmed by 2 bases and 9 bases, with 20 bases remaining between them. The CDR3 extends over 14 amino acids. CDR3 bases: TGCAGCGTTGAATCCACAGGGAATTCCCTACGGCAGTACTTC. The encoded protein is CSVESTGNSLRQYF.

The chain combines TRBV4-1 with TRBJ2-5; 9 nucleotides match TRBD2. V dropped 2 bases and J dropped 2; count of bases not matched to a gene: 6. The CDR3 contains 16 residues. Germline CDR1 and CDR2: MGHRA and YSYEKL. CDR3 in amino acids: CASSQRAGGGQETQYF. In DNA form, the CDR3 reads TGCGCCAGCAGCCAACGAGCGGGGGGAGGTCAAGAGACCCAGTACTTC.

The genes are TRBV9 and TRBJ2-1; 9 nucleotides match TRBD2. The trim removed 3 bases at V and 2 bases at J, leaving 0 bases unmatched. Germline V gene lookup returns CDR1 SGDLS and CDR2 YYNGEE. This CDR3 comprises 14 residues. CDR3 nucleotide sequence: TGTGCCAGCAGCGGGACTAGCGCCTACAATGAGCAGTTCTTC. This codes for CASSGTSAYNEQFF.

The J gene is TRBJ2-5, the V gene TRBV18, with D possibly matching TRBD2 (5 bases). The CDR3 length is 17 residues. V lost 1 base, J lost 3 bases, and 18 bases lay in between. Per the germline V gene, CDR1 is KGHSH and CDR2 is LQKENI. The DNA for the CDR3 is TGTGCCAGCTCACCACTCCCTCCTGGACTCAACGAAGAGACCCAGTACTTC. It translates to CASSPLPPGLNEETQYF.

The chain has TRBV6-5 and TRBJ2-2; maybe TRBD1 (7 bases). Trimming removed 7 bases at V and 7 bases at J, with 16 bases between. The CDR3 extends over 14 amino acids. Germline-derived CDR1 and CDR2 are MNHEY and SVGAGI. In DNA, the CDR3 is TGTGCCAGCAAGGGGGCAGGGGGGTTCGGGGAGCTGTTTTTT. Translation: CASKGAGGFGELFF.

The gene calls are TRBV12-3 or TRBV12-4 and TRBJ2-3, with D unresolved. This CDR3 region has 12 residues. The V and J ends lost 7 bases and 2 bases respectively, with 7 bases between them. CDR3 sequence reads: CASNLNTDTQYF. CDR3 in DNA: TGTGCCAGCAACCTAAACACAGATACGCAGTATTTT.

This clone was counted once. In nucleotides, the CDR3 is TGTGTCAGAAGCTTAAGAGGGAACTATGGCTACACCTTC. It yields the protein CVRSLRGNYGYTF. V and J are TRBV7-5 and TRBJ1-2. TRBV7-5 has pseudogene status. This CDR3 comprises 13 residues.

The rearrangement uses TRBV3-1 (or the pseudogene TRBV3-2) and TRBJ1-3, with D possibly TRBD1 on 5 matching bases. Looked up from germline, CDR1 is LGHDT and CDR2 is YNNKEL (reference sequence). CDR3 length: 15 residues. V was clipped by 2 bases and J by 4 bases, with 12 bases between them. The CDR3 reads CASSQQGRKGNTIYF. The CDR3 DNA reads TGTGCCAGCAGCCAACAGGGAAGGAAAGGAAACACCATATATTTT.

The rearrangement uses TRBV2 and TRBJ2-3, with D possibly being TRBD2 (6 bases). V was trimmed by 8 bases and J by 2 bases, leaving 11 bases between them. There are 13 residues in the CDR3. Per the germline V gene, CDR1 is SNHLY and CDR2 is FYNNEI. This CDR3 is CASQGLHTDTQYF. Written as DNA, the CDR3 is TGTGCCAGCCAGGGACTTCACACAGATACGCAGTATTTT.

The CDR3 region has the DNA TGTGCCAGCTCACGTGACAGGGATGCCGGGGAGCTGTTTTTT. This encodes CASSRDRDAGELFF. The V call is TRBV18, the J call TRBJ2-2; 7 bases map to TRBD1. CDR3 size: 14 residues. Trimming removed 4 bases from V and 6 bases from J; junction bases left unmatched: 5. Germline V gene lookup returns CDR1 KGHSH and CDR2 LQKENI.

There are many counts of this clone. The V call is TRBV28, the J call TRBJ1-1, with unresolved D. The CDR3 runs 14 residues. Germline V lookup: CDR1 MDHEN, CDR2 SYDVKM. The V end was cut by 2 bases, the J end by 5 bases, with 12 bases between. The CDR3 loop reads CASSLPGFTTEAFF. The CDR3 nucleotides read TGTGCCAGCAGTTTACCGGGGTTTACGACTGAAGCTTTCTTT. The full variable domain, with the rest looked up from reference TRBV28 and TRBJ1-1, is DVKVTQSSRYLVKRTGEKVFLECVQDMDHENMFWYRQDPGLGLRLIYFSYDVKMKEKGDIPEGYSVSREKKERFSLILESASTNQTSMYLCASSLPGFTTEAFFGQGTRLTVV.

The chain joins TRBV14 to TRBJ1-3; D is unresolved. Germline CDR1 SGHDN, CDR2 FVKESK. The CDR3 length is 16 residues. Trimming stripped 0 bases from V and 2 bases from J, with 11 bases between. The CDR3 coding sequence is TGTGCCAGCAGCCAAGAGGTTGGAGTTCCTGGAAACACCATATATTTT. It specifies CASSQEVGVPGNTIYF.

The CDR3 DNA reads TGTGCCTGGAGCCCAGGGGGAGGCTATGGCTACACCTTC. It codes for CAWSPGGGYGYTF. The rearrangement joins TRBV30 to TRBJ1-2; 7 positions agree with TRBD1. This CDR3 has 13 amino acids. In germline, CDR1 is GTSNPN, CDR2 SVGIG (reference sequence). V lost 3 bases, J lost 4 bases, and 5 bases stayed unmatched.